The present entry profiles one T cell receptor (beta chain) with its context. Its antigen is not identified. 5'RACE primed at constant segments yielded TCR alpha and TCR beta cDNA libraries bearing sample barcodes and UMIs. TCRdb processed the 5' RACE reads anew with MiXCR; each CDR3 protein has one entry. In the table there are some 410,000 distinct CDR3 sequences, about 22% of which are singletons. CDR1 and CDR2 (germline): LGHNA, YNFKEQ. V was shortened by 3 bases and J by 6 bases, with 18 bases between the two germline ends. The length of the CDR3 is 15 residues. These data come from a study of T-cell memory formation after mild COVID-19. About the research overall: In these data, TCR clusters were largely donor specific.

Study-level points and caveats: Contracting clones, day 15 to 85, had balanced CD4/CD8, and later expanders favored CD4+.

The chain uses TRBV4-2 and TRBJ2-7; possible D gene TRBD1, 6 bases. The clonotype comes from an adult woman who had mild COVID-19 (a few samples of this study predate the infection). Cell type and time point are not known. The sequencing input was PBMCs or a T cell subset sorted from them (not recorded which). In nucleotides, the CDR3 is TGTGCCAGCAGCCAGCCGGGACAAACTCCCTTCGAGCAGTACTTC. Translation gives CASSQPGQTPFEQYF.